These 20 T cell receptor beta chains were sequenced from one sample in a study of T cell clonality in common variable immunodeficiency. This table comes from immunoSEQ multiplex PCR, and its TCRdb copy is limited to in-frame clones, with some not included. The sample shows roughly 28,000 clones, no singletons; the ten largest hold approximately 13%. Sequenced sample: peripheral blood mononuclear cells. These receptors came from a person aged 18 to 75 in good health.

This clone was recorded at least ten times. The read ends 3 residues before the CDR3 terminus; that terminus is restored from the germline J gene. This chain links TRBV6-2 or TRBV6-3 with TRBJ2-4; 7 bases are a match to TRBD1. V lost 0 bases to trimming and J lost 0 bases; unmatched junction nucleotides: 2. Looked up from germline, CDR1 is MNHEY and CDR2 is SVGEGT. The CDR3 is 16 amino acids. The CDR3 is CASSYSGTVAKNIQYF. The CDR3 DNA, read in part, is TGTGCCAGCAGTTACTCTGGGACAGTAGCCAAAAACATT.

This clone ranks as medium-sized. The CDR3 end falls 3 residues outside the read, so it is completed with the germline J gene. The J gene is TRBJ2-3, the V gene TRBV20-1; TRBD2 might be the D (5 bases). V lost 5 bases to trimming and J lost 4 bases, with 16 bases between them. The germline V gene has CDR1 DFQATT and CDR2 SNEGSKA (reference sequence). This CDR3 spans 14 amino acids. CDR3 DNA (partial): TGCAGTGCTTCGCCTAGCCCACCCCCAGATACG. It yields the protein CSASPSPPPDT. From start to end, the CDR3 is CSASPSPPPDTQYF.

Many counts were recorded for this clone. Mismatch with germline at one junction end may stem from a read error. The read comes to an end 3 residues before the CDR3 does, leaving the germline J gene to fill in the end. The chain joins TRBV4-2 to TRBJ1-1; D is ambiguous. CDR3 size: 17 residues. Germline CDR1 and CDR2: LGHNA and YNFKEQ. The CDR3 here is CASSQGPSAQGNTEAFF. The covered CDR3 bases are TGCGCCAGCAGCCAAGGTCCGAGTGCACAAGGGAACACTGAA.

This clone was counted many times. The sequence runs out 3 residues before the end of the CDR3; the remainder is reconstructed from the germline J gene. The chain is built from TRBV14 and TRBJ1-1, with 10 bases lining up with TRBD1. Per the germline V gene, CDR1 is SGHDN and CDR2 is FVKESK. CDR3 length: 15 amino acids. The V segment lost 1 base and the J segment 7 bases; nucleotides outside the gene matches: 6. The CDR3 region is CASSQAPDRGNEAFF. The DNA read from the CDR3 is TGTGCCAGCAGCCAAGCCCCGGACAGGGGGAATGAA.

Many counts were recorded for this clone. The read halts 3 residues ahead of the CDR3 end, with the missing end drawn from the germline J gene. The chain recombines TRBV20-1 with TRBJ2-7; weak D call: TRBD1 (6 bases). V was trimmed by 3 bases and J by 0 bases, leaving 12 bases between them. CDR3 length equals 14 residues. The V gene's germline CDR1 is DFQATT and CDR2 SNEGSKA (reference sequence). Partial CDR3 DNA: TGCAGTGCTAGCTTTGGACAGAACTCCTACGAG. Protein sequence: CSASFGQNSYE. The CDR3 in its entirety is CSASFGQNSYEQYF.

This clone was observed many times. The CDR3 end is not reached by the read, which stops 3 residues before it; the germline J gene fills it in. The chain has TRBV9 and TRBJ1-1, with D perhaps TRBD1 (6 bases). The CDR3 is 14 residues long. Trimming cost V 4 bases and J 0 bases, with 10 bases left between them. Germline CDR1 is SGDLS and CDR2 is YYNGEE. The CDR3 sequence is CASSKGGLNTEAFF. The sequenced part of the CDR3 DNA is TGTGCCAGCAGCAAGGGGGGGTTGAACACTGAA.

This clone turned up a few times. The read stops 3 residues short of the end of the CDR3; the missing end is completed from the germline J gene. The chain employs TRBV7-2 and TRBJ1-2; weak D call: TRBD1 (6 bases). Germline loops: CDR1 SGHTA, CDR2 FQGNSA. This CDR3 is built from 13 residues. Here the CDR3 reads CASSGTPGDDYTF. CDR3 DNA (partial): TGTGCCAGCTCCGGGACCCCAGGGGACGAC.

This clone occurred many times. Read sequence stops 3 residues before the CDR3 end, and the germline J gene provides the missing end. V gene TRBV11-3 combines with J gene TRBJ2-1; D is ambiguous. The CDR3 runs 14 residues. Germline assignment: CDR1 SGHNT and CDR2 YENEEA. The ends were cut back, 5 bases at V and 0 bases at J, with 8 bases in the middle. CDR3: CASSPQSSYNEQFF. CDR3 DNA, as far as it was read: TGTGCCAGCAGCCCACAGAGCTCCTACAATGAG.

This clone was found many times. The CDR3 end lies 3 residues beyond the end of the read and is filled in from the germline J gene. The V and J genes are TRBV18 and TRBJ2-1, with 14 bases aligning to TRBD2. The CDR3 is 15 amino acids. With V trimmed by 3 bases and J by 5 bases, 0 bases remained unmatched. Looked up from germline, CDR1 is KGHSH and CDR2 is LQKENI. The covered CDR3 bases are TGTGCCAGCTCACCGGGACTAGCGGGGGACAATGAG. Residues: CASSPGLAGDNE. The complete CDR3 sequence is CASSPGLAGDNEQFF.

On this clone itself: The DNA ends 3 residues before the CDR3 does, and the rest of the CDR3 is filled in from the germline J gene. J is TRBJ1-2 and V is TRBV20-1, with D uncertain. CDR1 DFQATT and CDR2 SNEGSKA come from the germline V gene (reference sequence). The CDR3 is 10 residues long. The CDR3 region is CSGTAAGYTF. The CDR3 bases that were read are TGCAGTGGGACTGCGGCAGGC.

This clone was observed many times. The chain's CDR3 is CASSSRPGQAYEQYF. CDR3 DNA, as far as it was read: TGTGCCAGCAGCTCACGACCGGGACAGGCATACGAG. This chain joins TRBV7-3 and TRBJ2-7, with 8 bases fitting TRBD1. The observed sequence ends 3 residues before the CDR3 terminus, with the missing tail filled in from the germline J gene. Germline V gives CDR1 SGHTA, CDR2 FQGTGA. This CDR3 has 15 amino acids. V was clipped by 4 bases and J by 4 bases; unmatched bases: 9.

This clone came up many times. The missing CDR3 end, 3 residues past where the read stops, is filled in from the germline J gene. The V and J genes are TRBV10-3 and TRBJ1-2, with TRBD1 matching over 9 bases. CDR3 length equals 14 residues. Germline V gene data show CDR1 as ENHRY and CDR2 as SYGVKD. Trimming cost V 4 bases and J 4 bases; bases outside gene matches: 4. CDR3 bases read: TGTGCCATCAGTGGGGACAGGGTTGGCTATGGC. It encodes CAISGDRVGYG. The whole CDR3 protein is CAISGDRVGYGYTF.

As concerns this clone: The sequence runs out 3 residues before the end of the CDR3; the remainder is reconstructed from the germline J gene. The chain couples TRBV19 to TRBJ1-2, with TRBD1 identical over 8 bases. The germline gives CDR1 LNHDA, CDR2 SQIVND (reference sequence). J lost 1 base, V lost 6 bases, and 16 bases had no gene match. The CDR3 covers 18 residues. The covered CDR3 bases are TGTGCCAGTAGGACGGCCGGGACAGGATTCACTCATAACTATGGC. As protein: CASRTAGTGFTHNYG. The complete CDR3 protein is CASRTAGTGFTHNYGYTF.

With respect to this clone: The read terminates 3 residues before the CDR3 end, so the remaining end is supplied by the germline J gene. This chain uses TRBV11-3 with TRBJ2-7, with 8 bases aligning to TRBD1. With 0 bases clipped from V and 3 bases from J, the junction kept 4 bases outside the gene matches. This CDR3 region has 15 residues. CDR1 and CDR2 from the germline V gene are SGHNT and YENEEA. The CDR3 loop is CASSLDGTGSYEQYF. The sequenced part of the CDR3 DNA is TGTGCCAGCAGCTTAGATGGGACAGGCAGCTACGAG.

In its sample, this clone was seen many times. The CDR3 extends 3 residues past the end of the read, so its final part is completed from the germline J gene. The V gene is TRBV18, the J gene TRBJ1-4, with 7 bases matching TRBD1. Germline CDR1 and CDR2: KGHSH and LQKENI. The CDR3 has 16 amino acids. The CDR3 sequence: CASSPPRQGPGLELFF. The part of the CDR3 DNA that was read is TGTGCCAGCTCCCCCCCTCGACAGGGTCCTGGATTGGAA.

Comment on this clone: The read halts 3 residues ahead of the CDR3 end, with the missing end drawn from the germline J gene. The V call is TRBV6-1, the J call TRBJ2-5; possibly TRBD1 for D (5 bases). The CDR3 has 14 amino acids. The V and J ends lost 4 bases and 0 bases respectively, with 9 bases between them. CDR1 and CDR2 (germline): MNHNS, SASEGT. CDR3 bases read: TGTGCCAGCAGTGGGGGCGGTAACCAAGAGACC. This sequence encodes CASSGGGNQET. The CDR3 in its entirety is CASSGGGNQETQYF.

This clone has a count of ten or more. The DNA ends 3 residues before the CDR3 does, and the rest of the CDR3 is filled in from the germline J gene. The V call is TRBV19, the J call TRBJ1-2, with 7 bases that match TRBD1. The CDR3 spans 14 residues. Germline CDR1 is LNHDA and CDR2 is SQIVND (reference sequence). CDR3 DNA (partial): TGTGCCAGTAGTATCTGGCAGGGGGGCTCCGGC. Protein product: CASSIWQGGSG. The CDR3 reads in full as CASSIWQGGSGYTF.

This clone was recorded at least ten times. With the read ending 3 residues before the CDR3 end, the germline J gene is used to fill in that end. This rearrangement joins TRBV7-8 to TRBJ1-4; D might be TRBD1 (6 bases). The CDR3 totals 14 residues. V shed 1 base and J shed 10 bases, with 13 bases lying between them. CDR1 SGHVS and CDR2 FQNEAQ come from the germline V gene. The CDR3 DNA, read in part, is TGTGCCAGCAGCTTAGTAGGGACAAGGACAAAA. It encodes CASSLVGTRTK. The CDR3 in full is CASSLVGTRTKLFF.

Many counts were recorded for this clone. Coverage ceases 3 residues before the CDR3 finishes, and the germline J gene fills in the end. V usage is TRBV19 and J usage is TRBJ2-1, with 9 bases identical to TRBD2. With 3 bases clipped from V and 8 bases from J, the junction kept 8 bases outside the gene matches. The CDR3 totals 15 residues. Germline V gives CDR1 LNHDA, CDR2 SQIVND (reference sequence). The DNA read from the CDR3 is TGTGCCAGTAGTATCGGGCTAGCGGGGAGGGATGAG. Translation gives CASSIGLAGRDE. The CDR3 reads in full as CASSIGLAGRDEQFF. The whole variable domain, filled in from reference TRBV19 and TRBJ2-1, reads DGGITQSPKYLFRKEGQNVTLSCEQNLNHDAMYWYRQDPGQGLRLIYYSQIVNDFQKGDIAEGYSVSREKKESFPLTVTSAQKNPTAFYLCASSIGLAGRDEQFFGPGTRLTVL.

This clone was counted only a few times. Read coverage stops 3 residues before the CDR3 terminus; the germline J gene supplies the remainder. The J gene is TRBJ2-2, the V gene TRBV19; D call uncertain. The CDR3 has 12 residues. CDR1 LNHDA and CDR2 SQIVND come from the germline V gene (reference sequence). Partial CDR3 DNA: TGTGCCAGTAGTATAAAGGCCAACGTG. This gives the protein CASSIKANV. The CDR3 as a whole reads CASSIKANVLFF.